This TCR beta chain appears in the sequencing data of a study of T-cell reconstitution after alpha-beta-depleted transplantation in children (dated by TCRdb to the mid-2010s). In the study overall: T-cell immune reconstitution after TCRalphabeta/CD19-depleted allogeneic hematopoietic cell transplantation in children was quantitatively tracked in the study by means of TCR repertoire profiling.

There are a few counts of this clonotype. Its cognate antigen has yet to be identified. Per-nucleotide qualities are absent, and no much larger clonotype sits a single base away. At the junction V is shortened by 6 bases and J by 8 bases, with 13 bases in between. From the cysteine up to the phenylalanine, the CDR3 has a length of 12 residues. Of all the DNA, just the CDR3 is kept, 36 bases in frame from base 1. From a lookup of the germline V gene, CDR1 and CDR2 are MNHEY and SVGEGT. The library was generated by PCR. TCRdb records Illumina HiSeq 2500 as the sequencer. TCR libraries were prepared with molecular barcoding, using unique molecular identifiers to normalize TCRbeta repertoire quantification. In-frame beta chains were kept once TCRdb had trimmed the public reads at Q25 with fastp and called clones with MiXCR. Every CDR3 protein is listed once, alongside the most common genes and DNA of its rows. Within this sample are about 350,000 distinct CDR3 sequences, with roughly 14% of them counted one time only. 3.5% to 4.5% of the sample is held by the ten biggest clonotypes.

The specimen comprised PBMCs, sampled from the stem cell graft. This clonotype originated in a human donor who donated a stem cell graft to a child with Fanconi anemia. The sequence is built from TRBV6-2 or TRBV6-3 and TRBJ1-2, and the D gene may be TRBD1, 6 bases matching. The nucleotide sequence reads TGTGCCAGCAGCTGGACAGTCGGCGGCTACACCTTC. Its protein reads: CASSWTVGGYTF.